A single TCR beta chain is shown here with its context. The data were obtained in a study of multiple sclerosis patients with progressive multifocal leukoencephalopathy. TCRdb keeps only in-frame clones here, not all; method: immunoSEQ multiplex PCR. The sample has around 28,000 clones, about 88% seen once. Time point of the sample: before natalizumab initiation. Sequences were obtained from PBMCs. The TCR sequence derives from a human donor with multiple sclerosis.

The CDR3, as DNA: TGTGCCAGCAGTCGGGACCCCTATGGCTACACCTTC. It codes for CASSRDPYGYTF. This chain connects TRBV28 to TRBJ1-2; TRBD1 might be the D (5 bases). CDR3 size: 12 residues. The germline V gene has CDR1 MDHEN and CDR2 SYDVKM. Trimming shortened V by 5 bases and J by 4 bases, and 8 bases separated the two germline ends.